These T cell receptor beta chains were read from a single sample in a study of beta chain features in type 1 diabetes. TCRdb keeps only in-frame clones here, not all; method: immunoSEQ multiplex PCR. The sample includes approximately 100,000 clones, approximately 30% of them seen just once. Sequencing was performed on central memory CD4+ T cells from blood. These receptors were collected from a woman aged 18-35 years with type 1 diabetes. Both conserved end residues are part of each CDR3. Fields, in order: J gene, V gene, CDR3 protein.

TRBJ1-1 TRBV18 CASSPGQYGLGTEAFF
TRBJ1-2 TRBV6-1 CASTRDRVGYTF
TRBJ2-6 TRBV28 CASSPGQTAGANVLTF
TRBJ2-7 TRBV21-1 CASSNGQCKCEQYF
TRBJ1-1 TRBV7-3 CASSLGQPSMNTEAFF
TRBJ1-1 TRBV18 CASSLGTAEHTEAFF
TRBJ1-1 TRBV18 CASSPLPVGQGNTEAFF
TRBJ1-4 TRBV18 CASSPPDSNEKLFF
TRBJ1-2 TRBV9 CASSTYLGYGYTF
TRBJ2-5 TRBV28 CASSLTGRTQYF
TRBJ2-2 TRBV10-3 CAISERGPGRLGELFF
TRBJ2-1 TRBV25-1 CATPTSGRDFVKYDEQFF
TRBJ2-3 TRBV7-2 CASSSVPRSDTQYF
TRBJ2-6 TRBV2 CASSQQGTGANVLTF
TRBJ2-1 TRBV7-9 CASSSPLAGGYNEQFF
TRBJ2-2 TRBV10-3 CATAGGLSGELFF
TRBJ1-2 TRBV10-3 CAISEQGQGNGYTF
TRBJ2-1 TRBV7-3 CASSLTSLPLDEQFF
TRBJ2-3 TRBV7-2 CASSPGLVTDTQYF
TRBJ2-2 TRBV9 CASSVRGQTGELFF
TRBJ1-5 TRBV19 CASSPGTIDQPQHF
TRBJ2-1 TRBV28 CASSPPDTVNNEQFF
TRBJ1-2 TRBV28 CASSLGTPYGYTF
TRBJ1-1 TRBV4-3 CASSPGQLNTEAFF
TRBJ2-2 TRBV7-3 CASSPGGANTGELFF
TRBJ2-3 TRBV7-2 CASSRTGGSTDTQYF
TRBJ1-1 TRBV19 CASNYGTANTEAFF
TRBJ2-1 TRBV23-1 CASSPPTPCSYNEQFF
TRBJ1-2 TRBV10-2 CASSSRTAYGYTF
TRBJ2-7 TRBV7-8 CASSPGTGSSGYEQYF
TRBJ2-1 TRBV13 CASSYGTPGLAGGTLYNEQFF
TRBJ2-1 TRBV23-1 CASVRTSGMSYNEQFF
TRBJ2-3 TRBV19 CASSGSGASTDTQYF
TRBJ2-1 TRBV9 CASSVSGDRQNEQFF
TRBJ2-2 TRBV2 CASSLRPRLALGGELFF
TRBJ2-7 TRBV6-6 CASSRSYEQYF
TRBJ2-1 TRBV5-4 CASSPAGGGGNEQFF
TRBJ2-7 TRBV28 CASSYPQGALTYEQYF
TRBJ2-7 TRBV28 CASSSGTTPYEQYF
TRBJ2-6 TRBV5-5 CASSLGGLRTGANVLTF
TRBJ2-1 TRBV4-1 CASSQDLFGLAHLYNEQFF
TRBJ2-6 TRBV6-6 CASLGQGQGGANVLTF
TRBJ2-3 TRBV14 CASTPSGGLTTDTQYF
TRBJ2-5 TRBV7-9 CASSLSNSGTQETQYF
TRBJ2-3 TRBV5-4 CASSLRQRGSTDTQYF